This T cell receptor (beta chain) was found in a study of siplizumab effects on memory and regulatory T cells. Study findings and constraints: Roughly 80-97% of proliferating CD4+ or CD8+ clones lacked an assignable naive or memory phenotype.

Germline V CDR1 and CDR2: MNHNY, SVGAGI (reference sequence). This CDR3 is built from 12 residues. V was pared by 6 bases and J by 8 bases, with 10 bases between. In its sample, this clone was seen once. Its matching antigen is unknown. Repertoires were generated with immunoSEQ multiplex PCR, while TCRdb's copy carries only in-frame clones and drops some. The sample holds some 62,000 clones, 70% to 80% seen once. The genes are TRBV6-6 and TRBJ1-4; no clear D gene. The specimen was memory CD4+ T cells sorted from blood. The clonotype comes from a human donor in good health. In nucleotides, the CDR3 is TGTGCCAGCAGGGAAGGAAAGGAAAAACTGTTTTTT. This sequence encodes CASREGKEKLFF.